These 9 T cell receptor beta chains were sequenced from one sample in a study of blood T cells in healthy people across ages. Alongside a J-beta primer mix, a sample-barcoded 5' primer served in a second PCR lasting roughly 6 to 12 cycles. Each CDR3 protein gets one entry after TCRdb re-called the 5' RACE reads with MiXCR. In the table there are approximately 760,000 distinct CDR3 sequences, around 25% of which are singletons. These data were likewise used in another study, on T cells of mothers and their children.

The sample consisted of blood. All receptors derive from a boy between 10 and 17 years old in good health.

The J gene is TRBJ2-7, the V gene TRBV20-1, with 11 bases lining up with TRBD1. With V trimmed by 5 bases and J by 7 bases, 7 bases remained unmatched. This CDR3 is 13 amino acids long. Per germline, CDR1 DFQATT and CDR2 SNEGSKA (reference sequence). In DNA form, the CDR3 reads TGCAGTGCTCCGGGACAGGGGGACCGAGAGCAGTACTTC. Its translation is CSAPGQGDREQYF.

V and J are TRBV12-3 or TRBV12-4 and TRBJ2-1; TRBD2 agrees at 13 bases. V lost 5 bases, J lost 2 bases, and 3 bases stayed unmatched. This CDR3 spans 16 amino acids. CDR3 protein: CASSGTSGEAYNEQFF. CDR3 nucleotide sequence: TGTGCCAGCAGTGGGACTAGCGGGGAGGCCTACAATGAGCAGTTCTTC.

The sample holds a few counts of this clonotype. The chain recombines TRBV18 with TRBJ2-5, with TRBD1 matching 7 bases. CDR1 is KGHSH, CDR2 LQKENI, per germline. CDR3 size: 16 residues. The trim removed 2 bases at V and 0 bases at J, leaving 6 bases unmatched. CDR3 DNA: TGTGCCAGCTCACCAAGCAGGGGGACCTACCAAGAGACCCAGTACTTC. Its protein product is CASSPSRGTYQETQYF.

Here the CDR3 reads CASRPPGQGNGGYTF. DNA for the CDR3: TGTGCCAGCAGACCACCGGGACAGGGGAATGGTGGCTACACCTTC. This sequence joins TRBV6-2 or TRBV6-3 and TRBJ1-2; the match to TRBD1 covers 10 bases. In germline, CDR1 is MNHEY, CDR2 SVGEGT. The V segment lost 6 bases and the J segment 7 bases; nucleotides outside the gene matches: 11. There are 15 residues in the CDR3.

In its sample, this clonotype was seen a few times. One end of the junction varies from germline; a read error may be responsible. The CDR3 protein is CASSLFVGERFF. The CDR3 bases are TGTGCCAGCAGTTTATTTGTAGGGGAGCGATTCTTC. This chain connects TRBV28 to TRBJ2-5, with D tentatively TRBD1 or TRBD2 (5 bases each). CDR1 and CDR2 from the germline V gene are MDHEN and SYDVKM. CDR3 length: 12 amino acids.

This chain uses TRBV12-3 or TRBV12-4 with TRBJ2-1; 10 bases map to TRBD2. Trimming took 7 bases from V and 8 from J; bases not matched to a gene: 17. The CDR3 runs to 17 residues. The CDR3, as DNA: TGTGCCAGCACGCACCCCACTAGCGGGAAAAAGGGTGATGAGCAGTTCTTC. Translated: CASTHPTSGKKGDEQFF.

The chain carries TRBV7-9 and TRBJ2-5; 7 bases map to TRBD2. The CDR3 extends over 14 amino acids. J lost 4 bases, V lost 5 bases, and 7 bases had no gene match. CDR1 is SEHNR, CDR2 FQNEAQ, per germline (reference sequence). In DNA, the CDR3 is TGTGCCAGCAGCCAAGGACTAGATCGAGAGACCCAGTACTTC. This translates into CASSQGLDRETQYF.

The CDR3 coding sequence is TGTGCCAGCTGGGAGTCGGCCGGGGCCAACGTCCTGACTTTC. Translation: CASWESAGANVLTF. The V gene is TRBV28, the J gene TRBJ2-6; D possibly corresponds to TRBD2 (5 bases). Germline CDR1 and CDR2: MDHEN and SYDVKM. V was trimmed by 8 bases and J by 4 bases, leaving 12 bases between them. The CDR3 has 14 amino acids.

The rearrangement uses TRBV29-1 and TRBJ2-1; 10 bases fit TRBD1. Germline V lookup: CDR1 SQVTM, CDR2 ANQGSEA. Trimming at V came to 7 bases and at J to 5 bases, leaving 8 bases not matched to a gene. CDR3 length: 14 amino acids. This CDR3 is CSASWDRGDNEQFF. The CDR3 DNA sequence: TGCAGCGCCTCTTGGGACAGGGGTGACAATGAGCAGTTCTTC.